Listed below are T cell receptor beta chains from one sample, sequenced in a study of CD8+ T cells in alopecia areata. The repertoire was sequenced with immunoSEQ multiplex PCR; TCRdb's copy has only in-frame clones and lacks some. The profile shows around 190,000 clones, 60% of them singletons. The sample here was CD4+ T cells sorted from blood, taken at week 24, from a patient treated with tofacitinib. The receptors derive from a human donor with alopecia areata. The CDR3 runs from the conserved cysteine through the conserved F or W. Fields, in order: CDR3 protein, CDR3 DNA, V gene, D gene, J gene, clone size. A D gene is named only where the DNA matches it firmly. Clone size is given for some rows only: seen once, a few or many times, or a class if the clone is expanded.

CDR3aa: CASSSGRANYGYTF
CDR3nt: TGTGCCAGCAGCTCAGGGAGGGCTAACTATGGCTACACCTTC
v_gene: TRBV9
d_gene: .
j_gene: TRBJ1-2
abundance: .

CDR3aa: CASSSLAGHYEQYF
CDR3nt: TGTGCCAGCAGCTCTCTAGCGGGGCACTACGAGCAGTACTTC
v_gene: TRBV7-2
d_gene: TRBD2
j_gene: TRBJ2-7
abundance: few

CDR3aa: CASSQETGGTYEQYF
CDR3nt: TGCGCCAGCAGCCAAGAAACAGGGGGGACCTACGAGCAGTACTTC
v_gene: TRBV4-3
d_gene: TRBD1
j_gene: TRBJ2-7
abundance: few

CDR3aa: CASFSQVGSYNEQFF
CDR3nt: TGTGCCAGCTTCTCTCAGGTGGGGAGCTACAATGAGCAGTTCTTC
v_gene: TRBV27
d_gene: .
j_gene: TRBJ2-1
abundance: once

CDR3aa: CASSLSSGQGYGYTF
CDR3nt: TGTGCCAGCAGCTTATCCTCGGGACAGGGATATGGCTACACCTTC
v_gene: TRBV7-3
d_gene: TRBD1
j_gene: TRBJ1-2
abundance: .

CDR3aa: CASSEPGLYNEQFF
CDR3nt: TGTGCCAGCAGCGAACCGGGACTATACAATGAGCAGTTCTTC
v_gene: TRBV7-2
d_gene: TRBD2
j_gene: TRBJ2-1
abundance: medium-sized

CDR3aa: CASSPWGTVPKTQYF
CDR3nt: TGTGCCAGCAGCCCATGGGGGACAGTCCCGAAGACCCAGTACTTC
v_gene: TRBV7-2
d_gene: TRBD1
j_gene: TRBJ2-5
abundance: .

CDR3aa: CSVGGQYSYNEQFF
CDR3nt: TGCAGCGTTGGCGGACAGTACTCCTACAATGAGCAGTTCTTC
v_gene: TRBV29-1
d_gene: .
j_gene: TRBJ2-1
abundance: few

CDR3aa: CASSQDRLTGHGGYGYTF
CDR3nt: TGCGCCAGCAGCCAAGATCGGTTAACAGGGCACGGAGGCTATGGCTACACCTTC
v_gene: TRBV4-3
d_gene: .
j_gene: TRBJ1-2
abundance: .

CDR3aa: CASGFTQTGGAGGANVLTF
CDR3nt: TGTGCTAGTGGTTTTACCCAGACAGGGGGCGCGGGTGGGGCCAACGTCCTGACTTTC
v_gene: TRBV12-5
d_gene: TRBD1
j_gene: TRBJ2-6
abundance: .

CDR3aa: CASSVDGRDTEAFF
CDR3nt: TGTGCCAGCAGCGTAGATGGGAGGGACACTGAAGCTTTCTTT
v_gene: TRBV9
d_gene: .
j_gene: TRBJ1-1
abundance: .

CDR3aa: CSVHAFQDGYTF
CDR3nt: TGCAGCGTTCACGCCTTTCAAGATGGCTACACCTTC
v_gene: TRBV29-1
d_gene: .
j_gene: TRBJ1-2
abundance: .

CDR3aa: CASSSGTTNYGYTF
CDR3nt: TGTGCCAGCAGTAGCGGCACCACCAACTATGGCTACACCTTC
v_gene: TRBV6-1
d_gene: .
j_gene: TRBJ1-2
abundance: .

CDR3aa: CSVSPSGAGNEQFF
CDR3nt: TGCAGCGTATCCCCTTCGGGAGCTGGGAATGAGCAGTTCTTC
v_gene: TRBV29-1
d_gene: .
j_gene: TRBJ2-1
abundance: few

CDR3aa: CASSSQGSGANVLTF
CDR3nt: TGTGCCAGCAGTTCACAGGGATCTGGGGCCAACGTCCTGACTTTC
v_gene: TRBV11-2
d_gene: .
j_gene: TRBJ2-6
abundance: .

CDR3aa: CAWSTTGGPTGELFF
CDR3nt: TGTGCCTGGAGTACTACAGGCGGGCCCACCGGGGAGCTGTTTTTT
v_gene: TRBV30
d_gene: .
j_gene: TRBJ2-2
abundance: .

CDR3aa: CASSEAGGSYNEQFF
CDR3nt: TGTGCCAGCAGTGAAGCGGGAGGAAGCTACAATGAGCAGTTCTTC
v_gene: TRBV6-1
d_gene: .
j_gene: TRBJ2-1
abundance: few

CDR3aa: CASSLTGGVDSPLHF
CDR3nt: TGCGCCAGCAGCTTGACAGGAGGAGTGGATTCACCCCTCCACTTT
v_gene: TRBV5-1
d_gene: .
j_gene: TRBJ1-6
abundance: .

CDR3aa: CASTSTGAGPYEQYF
CDR3nt: TGTGCCAGCACCTCAACTGGGGCAGGACCGTACGAGCAGTACTTC
v_gene: TRBV25-1
d_gene: .
j_gene: TRBJ2-7
abundance: .

CDR3aa: CSAQRVSEQYF
CDR3nt: TGCAGTGCTCAAAGGGTTAGCGAGCAGTACTTC
v_gene: TRBV20-1
d_gene: .
j_gene: TRBJ2-7
abundance: once

CDR3aa: CASSARGDYGYTF
CDR3nt: TGTGCCAGCAGCGCCAGGGGGGACTATGGCTACACCTTC
v_gene: TRBV7-3
d_gene: TRBD1
j_gene: TRBJ1-2
abundance: few

CDR3aa: CSGASGVNEQFF
CDR3nt: TGCAGCGGGGCGTCAGGGGTTAATGAGCAGTTCTTC
v_gene: TRBV29-1
d_gene: .
j_gene: TRBJ2-1
abundance: few

CDR3aa: CASSYPFERGGLYF
CDR3nt: TGTGCCAGCAGCTATCCCTTTGAGCGGGGGGGCCTTTATTTT
v_gene: TRBV11-2
d_gene: TRBD2
j_gene: TRBJ2-3
abundance: .

CDR3aa: CASIFEDRAISGGYTF
CDR3nt: TGTGCCAGCATTTTCGAGGACAGGGCCATCTCCGGTGGCTACACCTTC
v_gene: TRBV2
d_gene: TRBD1
j_gene: TRBJ1-2
abundance: .

CDR3aa: CASSSTDRNEQYF
CDR3nt: TGTGCCAGCAGCTCCACCGACAGGAACGAGCAGTACTTC
v_gene: TRBV7-8
d_gene: .
j_gene: TRBJ2-7
abundance: few

CDR3aa: CAWRTNYGYTF
CDR3nt: TGTGCCTGGAGGACAAACTATGGCTACACCTTC
v_gene: TRBV30
d_gene: .
j_gene: TRBJ1-2
abundance: .

CDR3aa: CSVARELNTEAFF
CDR3nt: TGCAGCGTTGCGAGGGAGCTGAACACTGAAGCTTTCTTT
v_gene: TRBV29-1
d_gene: .
j_gene: TRBJ1-1
abundance: few

CDR3aa: CSYIWGAQETQYF
CDR3nt: TGCAGCTACATATGGGGAGCCCAAGAGACCCAGTACTTC
v_gene: TRBV29-1
d_gene: .
j_gene: TRBJ2-5
abundance: .

CDR3aa: CASSRGGYNEQFF
CDR3nt: TGTGCCAGCAGCCGCGGGGGGTACAATGAGCAGTTCTTC
v_gene: TRBV5-4
d_gene: TRBD2
j_gene: TRBJ2-1
abundance: .

CDR3aa: CATSRDPGQAEKLFF
CDR3nt: TGTGCCACCAGCAGAGATCCGGGACAGGCGGAAAAACTGTTTTTT
v_gene: TRBV15
d_gene: TRBD1
j_gene: TRBJ1-4
abundance: few

CDR3aa: CASSQDPPGGSSYNEQFF
CDR3nt: TGCGCCAGCAGCCAAGATCCGCCAGGGGGAAGCTCCTACAATGAGCAGTTCTTC
v_gene: TRBV4-3
d_gene: TRBD1
j_gene: TRBJ2-1
abundance: .

CDR3aa: CASSQAALSGGAYEQYF
CDR3nt: TGCGCCAGCAGCCAAGCCGCCCTCAGCGGGGGGGCCTACGAGCAGTACTTC
v_gene: TRBV4-3
d_gene: TRBD2
j_gene: TRBJ2-7
abundance: .

CDR3aa: CASSLTPSSTDTQYF
CDR3nt: TGTGCCAGCAGCTTAACACCCTCAAGCACAGATACGCAGTATTTT
v_gene: TRBV7-3
d_gene: .
j_gene: TRBJ2-3
abundance: few

CDR3aa: CASSQDTASGGYGYTF
CDR3nt: TGCGCCAGCAGCCAAGATACAGCTAGTGGAGGCTATGGCTACACCTTC
v_gene: TRBV4-1
d_gene: .
j_gene: TRBJ1-2
abundance: once

CDR3aa: CASSLRGHQPQHF
CDR3nt: TGTGCCAGCAGCCTCAGGGGTCATCAGCCCCAGCATTTT
v_gene: TRBV7-2
d_gene: .
j_gene: TRBJ1-5
abundance: few

CDR3aa: CASSQDKHGYTF
CDR3nt: TGCGCCAGCAGCCAGGACAAGCATGGCTACACCTTC
v_gene: TRBV5-1
d_gene: .
j_gene: TRBJ1-2
abundance: few

CDR3aa: CSVGRGKDTQYF
CDR3nt: TGCAGCGTTGGTCGGGGTAAAGATACGCAGTATTTT
v_gene: TRBV29-1
d_gene: .
j_gene: TRBJ2-3
abundance: few

CDR3aa: CAGGYGYTF
CDR3nt: TGTGCCGGCGGGTATGGCTACACCTTC
v_gene: TRBV30
d_gene: .
j_gene: TRBJ1-2
abundance: .

CDR3aa: CASSLDIWLDYGYTF
CDR3nt: TGCGCCAGCAGCTTGGACATCTGGCTAGACTATGGCTACACCTTC
v_gene: TRBV5-1
d_gene: .
j_gene: TRBJ1-2
abundance: .

CDR3aa: CASSLSGQGAKEQYF
CDR3nt: TGTGCCAGCAGCTTATCGGGACAGGGGGCGAAAGAGCAGTACTTC
v_gene: TRBV13
d_gene: TRBD1
j_gene: TRBJ2-7
abundance: .

CDR3aa: CASRQGPTYEQYF
CDR3nt: TGTGCCAGCAGGCAGGGGCCTACCTACGAGCAGTACTTC
v_gene: TRBV6-5
d_gene: .
j_gene: TRBJ2-7
abundance: .

CDR3aa: CASSQGRGGTDTQYF
CDR3nt: TGCGCCAGCAGCCAAGGGCGGGGGGGCACAGATACGCAGTATTTT
v_gene: TRBV4-3
d_gene: TRBD2
j_gene: TRBJ2-3
abundance: .

CDR3aa: CASSQDQGTTGELFF
CDR3nt: TGCGCCAGCAGCCAAGATCAAGGGACCACCGGGGAGCTGTTTTTT
v_gene: TRBV4-1
d_gene: .
j_gene: TRBJ2-2
abundance: .

CDR3aa: CASSSHKDTEAFF
CDR3nt: TGCGCCAGCAGCTCCCACAAGGACACTGAAGCTTTCTTT
v_gene: TRBV5-1
d_gene: .
j_gene: TRBJ1-1
abundance: .

CDR3aa: CASGYTDTQYF
CDR3nt: TGTGCCAGCGGGTACACAGATACGCAGTATTTT
v_gene: TRBV11-3
d_gene: .
j_gene: TRBJ2-3
abundance: .

CDR3aa: CAWRRQDDSPLHF
CDR3nt: TGTGCCTGGAGAAGACAGGATGATTCACCCCTCCACTTT
v_gene: TRBV30
d_gene: .
j_gene: TRBJ1-6
abundance: .

CDR3aa: CASSLWSGQGNQPQHF
CDR3nt: TGTGCCAGCAGCCTCTGGTCGGGACAGGGGAATCAGCCCCAGCATTTT
v_gene: TRBV7-2
d_gene: TRBD1
j_gene: TRBJ1-5
abundance: .